This T cell receptor beta chain was profiled in a study of identical twins listed by TCRdb under 2016. General notes on the study: To test whether fetal clonotypes persist, the study used deep sequencing on TCR alpha and beta repertoires from monozygotic twins, unrelated adults of various ages, and cord blood. To rule out contamination, replicate twin experiments were performed at different times with different library preparation protocols. The paper's findings and limits, for the study overall: Because the same donors could not be followed over many years, the conclusions depended on cross-sectional statistical analysis. Fewer insertions were carried by abundant cord blood beta clonotypes, a similar but weaker trend appeared in young adult naive repertoires, and no such trend appeared in memory repertoires. Invariant T cells such as MAIT and iNKT could partly confound zero-insertion analyses, although diverse VJ usage argued against such confounding for most clonotypes. Compared with coincidental sharing between unrelated individuals, an excess of low generation-probability sequences was observed among out-of-frame TCR alpha sequences shared between twins. In monozygotic twins, recombination models systematically underestimated out-of-frame TCR alpha sharing, but the models matched the sharing seen between unrelated individuals. Excess twin sharing in beta out-of-frame sequences was weaker because fewer shared sequences lowered the signal-to-noise ratio.

Every donor in the study was a healthy Caucasian. Receptors were amplified or captured by 5' RACE. TCRdb shows the sequencer as Illumina HiSeq 2000. A universal primer binding site was added through template switching, and the final cDNA carried a unique molecular identifier so that TCR cDNA molecules could be counted accurately. First-strand cDNA for TCR alpha and beta chains was synthesized from specific primers in the conserved constant-segment region. To control for contamination, every cDNA library was double barcoded, receiving both a SMART-Mk sample barcode and Illumina barcodes. TruSeq adapter sequences, together with Illumina sample barcodes, were added in two successive PCR steps. The Illumina HiSeq platform was used with custom primers to sequence TCR alpha and beta cDNA libraries. Under the source paper's analysis protocol: Raw reads were processed with MiGEC to extract unique molecular identifiers, and MiXCR was used to determine CDR3 positions. Recombination models were inferred per individual with the repgenHMM and IGoR tools using an EM algorithm. Shared clonotypes were analyzed with the tcR package in R, and sharing was normalized by the product of cloneset sizes. To study raw recombination without the effects of thymic and clonal selection, out-of-frame nonproductive sequences were analyzed. The public reads were run again by TCRdb, first through fastp at Q25 and then through MiXCR, and only productive beta chains were kept. CDR3 protein sequences are deduplicated, and each keeps its most common genes and DNA. These V and J calls derive from TCRdb rather than the authors' analysis. Across this sample there are 1,800,000 or so distinct CDR3 sequences, with about 32% seen only once. Jointly, the top ten make up under 0.35% of the sample.

This clonotype was recorded many times. Its specific antigen is unknown. No base quality information exists; no much larger clone differs at one position. CDR1 and CDR2 are read off the germline V gene as MNHEY and SVGAGI. Including the terminal cysteine and phenylalanine, the CDR3 comprises 13 residues. Only CDR3 DNA is held: 39 bases, read in frame from base 1. Trimming removed 2 bases from V and 0 bases from J, leaving 5 bases between the germline ends. The TCR was taken from a newborn girl in good health. The sample comprised cord blood. The sequence joins TRBV6-5 to TRBJ2-7; no confident D gene assignment can be made. The CDR3 region: CASSYLNSYEQYF. The DNA reads as follows: TGTGCCAGCAGTTACCTGAACTCCTACGAGCAGTACTTC.